The 14 T cell receptor beta chains in this list originate from one sample, sequenced in a study of blood T cell repertoires in COVID-19. Some clones are missing from TCRdb's copy, which holds only in-frame ones; the method was immunoSEQ multiplex PCR. This sample yields 180,000 or so clones, of which approximately 90% are seen a single time; roughly 0.95% belongs to the top ten. Sequenced material: peripheral blood. Receptors originate from a man aged 18 to 30 with acute or convalescent COVID-19.

The rearrangement links TRBV7-6 to TRBJ2-2; 8 bases agree with TRBD2. After removal of 0 bases from V and 4 bases from J, the junction contained 4 bases not matched to a gene. The CDR3 totals 16 residues. CDR1 and CDR2 from the germline V gene are SGHVS and FNYEAQ. CDR3 DNA: TGTGCCAGCAGCTTAGCGGTAGCGGGGAGCACCGGGGAGCTGTTTTTT. Protein product: CASSLAVAGSTGELFF.

The V call is TRBV5-1, the J call TRBJ1-3; tentatively, D is TRBD1 (6 bases). The length of the CDR3 is 16 residues. Germline lookup yields CDR1 SGHRS and CDR2 YFSETQ. With 3 bases removed from V and 0 bases from J, the gap between germline ends came to 13 bases. CDR3 loop: CASSSYSTGSGNTIYF. DNA for the CDR3: TGCGCCAGCAGCTCCTACTCGACAGGCTCTGGAAACACCATATATTTT.

The gene calls are TRBV19 and TRBJ1-6; 8 bases agree with TRBD1. V shed 5 bases, J shed 7 bases, and the junction held 4 bases outside the gene matches. The germline V gene encodes CDR1 LNHDA and CDR2 SQIVND (reference sequence). CDR3 length equals 14 residues. The CDR3 bases are TGTGCCAGTAGTGCAGGGGGCATAAATTCACCCCTCCACTTT. Its protein is CASSAGGINSPLHF.

The chain combines TRBV18 with TRBJ2-5; 7 bases line up with TRBD2. Per the germline V gene, CDR1 is KGHSH and CDR2 is LQKENI. The ends lost 0 bases at V and 2 bases at J; junction bases unmatched: 9. The CDR3 contains 17 residues. The CDR3 DNA reads TGTGCCAGCTCACCACCGATCGGAACGGGGGGTCAAGAGACCCAGTACTTC. Residues: CASSPPIGTGGQETQYF.

DNA of the CDR3: TGTGCCAGCAGCTCGGGACAGGAACTTTCACCCCTCCACTTT. Translated: CASSSGQELSPLHF. The V call is TRBV7-2, the J call TRBJ1-6, with 8 bases aligning to TRBD1. Germline values: CDR1 SGHTA, CDR2 FQGNSA. V was pared by 4 bases and J by 9 bases, with 5 bases of the junction left unmatched. The CDR3 runs to 14 residues.

The rearrangement joins TRBV28 to TRBJ1-5; D perhaps matches TRBD1 (5 bases). The ends were cut back, 6 bases at V and 1 base at J, with 10 bases in the middle. CDR3 size: 14 residues. Germline V gene data show CDR1 as MDHEN and CDR2 as SYDVKM. The chain's CDR3 is CASRIGGSNQPQHF. CDR3 nucleotide sequence: TGTGCCAGCAGGATCGGGGGGAGCAATCAGCCCCAGCATTTT.

This clone was found a few times. The V and J genes are TRBV3-1 (or the pseudogene TRBV3-2) and TRBJ1-5; TRBD1 might be the D (6 bases). V lost 0 bases and J lost 3, with 9 bases in between. Germline V gene sequence: CDR1 LGHDT, CDR2 YNNKEL (reference sequence). The CDR3 extends over 15 amino acids. The CDR3 is CASSQDQGYNQPQHF. The CDR3 DNA reads as TGTGCCAGCAGCCAAGATCAGGGGTACAATCAGCCCCAGCATTTT.

The chain links TRBV5-1 to TRBJ2-5, with 12 bases identical to TRBD1. Germline V gene sequence: CDR1 SGHRS, CDR2 YFSETQ. The J segment lost 1 base and the V segment lost 0 bases, leaving 7 bases of the junction unmatched. The length of the CDR3 is 18 residues. The CDR3 sequence is CASSLVGTGGGGQETQYF. In DNA, the CDR3 is TGCGCCAGCAGCTTGGTTGGGACAGGGGGCGGGGGCCAAGAGACCCAGTACTTC. The variable domain in full, completed from reference TRBV5-1 and TRBJ2-5, reads KAGVTQTPRYLIKTRGQQVTLSCSPISGHRSVSWYQQTPGQGLQFLFEYFSETQRNKGNFPGRFSGRQFSNSRSEMNVSTLELGDSALYLCASSLVGTGGGGQETQYFGPGTRLLVL.

The chain employs TRBV10-1 and TRBJ2-1; possible D gene TRBD2, 5 bases. Trimming cost V 4 bases and J 4 bases, with 11 bases left between them. Germline V CDR1 and CDR2: WNHNN, SYGVQD (reference sequence). The CDR3 runs to 14 residues. CDR3 amino acids: CASSVDSVYNEQFF. The CDR3 DNA follows: TGCGCCAGCAGTGTGGATAGCGTATACAATGAGCAGTTCTTC.

The gene calls are TRBV3-1 (or the pseudogene TRBV3-2) and TRBJ2-4, with 8 positions matching TRBD2. The CDR3 totals 19 residues. Germline trimming cut 0 bases from V and 2 bases from J; bases unmatched to any gene: 12. Germline CDR1 LGHDT, CDR2 YNNKEL (reference sequence). The CDR3, as DNA: TGTGCCAGCAGCCAAGACCCCCCCGGACTAGCCGGGTCCAAAAACATTCAGTACTTC. Amino acids: CASSQDPPGLAGSKNIQYF.

The J gene is TRBJ1-2, the V gene TRBV6-6; D is perhaps TRBD1 (6 bases). V lost 5 bases, J lost 0 bases, and 16 bases lay in between. The V gene's germline CDR1 is MNHNY and CDR2 SVGAGI (reference sequence). The CDR3 extends over 16 amino acids. The CDR3 sequence is CASSRKGGESNYGYTF. CDR3 in DNA: TGTGCCAGCAGTCGAAAGGGGGGGGAGTCTAACTATGGCTACACCTTC.

This clone has just one count. The chain employs TRBV7-9 and TRBJ1-5; maybe TRBD1 (5 bases). From germline, CDR1 is SEHNR and CDR2 FQNEAQ (reference sequence). The length of the CDR3 is 15 residues. V was trimmed by 1 base and J by 2 bases, leaving 9 bases between them. CDR3 in DNA: TGTGCCAGCAGCTTAGAGGGGTTTGGCAATCAGCCCCAGCATTTT. It translates to CASSLEGFGNQPQHF.

V gene TRBV2 combines with J gene TRBJ2-5, with TRBD2 matching 8 bases. This CDR3 region has 15 residues. Trimming took 3 bases from V and 5 from J; bases not matched to a gene: 8. CDR1 and CDR2 (germline): SNHLY, FYNNEI. In DNA, the CDR3 is TGTGCCAGCAGTGATCCGGTCGGGGGGGTCGAGACCCAGTACTTC. It is translated as CASSDPVGGVETQYF.

The V gene is TRBV6-6, the J gene TRBJ2-1, with a possible D match to TRBD1 (5 bases). The germline V and J ends were trimmed by 6 bases and 0 bases, with 9 bases remaining between them. The CDR3 is 14 residues long. CDR1 is MNHNY, CDR2 SVGAGI, per germline (reference sequence). The CDR3 sequence is CASRYRSSYNEQFF. CDR3 coding DNA: TGTGCCAGCAGGTACAGGAGCTCCTACAATGAGCAGTTCTTC.